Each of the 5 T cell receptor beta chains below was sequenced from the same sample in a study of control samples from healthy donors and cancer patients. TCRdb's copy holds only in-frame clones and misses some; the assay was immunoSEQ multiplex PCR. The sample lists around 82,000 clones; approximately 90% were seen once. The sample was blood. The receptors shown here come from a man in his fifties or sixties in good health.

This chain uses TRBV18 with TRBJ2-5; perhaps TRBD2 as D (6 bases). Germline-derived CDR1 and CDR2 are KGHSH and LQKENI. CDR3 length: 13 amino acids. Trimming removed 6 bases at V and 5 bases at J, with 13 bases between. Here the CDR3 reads CASSPTSRETQYF. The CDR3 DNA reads TGTGCCAGCTCCCCGACTAGTAGGGAGACCCAGTACTTC. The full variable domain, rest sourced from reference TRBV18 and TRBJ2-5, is NAGVMQNPRHLVRRRGQEARLRCSPMKGHSHVYWYRQLPEEGLKFMVYLQKENIIDESGMPKERFSAEFPKEGPSILRIQQVVRGDSAAYFCASSPTSRETQYFGPGTRLLVL.

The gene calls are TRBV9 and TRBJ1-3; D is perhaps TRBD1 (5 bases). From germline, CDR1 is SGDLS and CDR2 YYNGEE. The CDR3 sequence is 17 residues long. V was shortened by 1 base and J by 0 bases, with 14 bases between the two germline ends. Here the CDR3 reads CASSVLSGSTSGNTIYF. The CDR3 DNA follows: TGTGCCAGCAGCGTACTGTCAGGGTCGACCTCTGGAAACACCATATATTTT.

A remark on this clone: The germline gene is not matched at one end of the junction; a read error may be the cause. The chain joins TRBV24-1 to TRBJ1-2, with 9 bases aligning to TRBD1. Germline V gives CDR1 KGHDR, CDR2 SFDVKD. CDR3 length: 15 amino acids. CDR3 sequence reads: CATSGLTGGDYGYTF. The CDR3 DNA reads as TGTGCCACCAGTGGTTTGACAGGGGGTGACTATGGCTACACCTTC.

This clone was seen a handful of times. The CDR3 DNA follows: TGTGCCAGCGGGGGGTACACCGGGGAGCTGTTTTTT. As protein: CASGGYTGELFF. The chain carries TRBV30 and TRBJ2-2, with TRBD2 matching over 9 bases. The CDR3 covers 12 residues. V was pared by 8 bases and J by 3 bases, with 1 base of the junction left unmatched. Germline CDR1 GTSNPN, CDR2 SVGIG (reference sequence).

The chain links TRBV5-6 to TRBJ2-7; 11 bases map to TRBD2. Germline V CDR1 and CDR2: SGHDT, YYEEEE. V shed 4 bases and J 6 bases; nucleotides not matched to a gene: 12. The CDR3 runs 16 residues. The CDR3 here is CASSAQSSGGLSEQYF. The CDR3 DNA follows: TGTGCCAGCAGCGCCCAATCTAGCGGGGGGCTGAGCGAGCAGTACTTC.